This T cell receptor beta chain comes out of a study of blood T cell repertoires in COVID-19. The CDR3 sequence is 14 residues long. From germline, CDR1 is SNHLY and CDR2 FYNNEI. V lost 5 bases and J 7 bases, leaving 18 bases between the germline ends. Generated by immunoSEQ multiplex PCR, the TCRdb table keeps only in-frame clones and is missing some. The sample consists of approximately 400,000 clones, 88% of them appearing once. The receptor's source is a woman under 30 who had recovered from COVID-19. The sequencing sample was made of PBMCs or T cells enriched from blood (not recorded which). V gene TRBV2 combines with J gene TRBJ2-7; weak D call: TRBD1 (6 bases). The DNA for the CDR3 is TGTGCCAGCAGTTTGGGACAACCCGTCGGGGAGCAGTACTTC. Protein sequence: CASSLGQPVGEQYF.